This T cell receptor beta chain was observed in a study of shared clonotypes between healthy human individuals. Whole-study context: Donor ages ranged 18 to 49 years: a couple of women, a few men.

Trimming pared 0 bases from V and 0 bases from J, leaving 10 bases between. Germline CDR1 reads SGHRS; CDR2 reads YFSETQ. The CDR3 covers 16 residues. Here immunoSEQ multiplex PCR was the method, and the copy in TCRdb shows in-frame clones only, minus some. Of about 2.3 million clones in the sample, just under 95% were seen once. On this clone itself: Its antigen is currently unknown.

Study findings and constraints: Clonotype sharing among donors, it was expected, would be affected by sequencing depth.

The study drew all its donors from Caucasian adults living in Nashville, Tennessee. What was sequenced was naive CD4+ T cells from PBMCs. Sample subset: CD45RA+ positively selected. The rearrangement links TRBV5-1 to TRBJ1-3; D not certain. The clonotype originates from a man aged 18-30 years in good health. Some clones in this sample may be carry-over from other donors' samples. CDR3 in amino acids: CASSLGRTRSGNTIYF. CDR3 coding DNA: TGCGCCAGCAGCTTGGGCAGGACTCGCTCTGGAAACACCATATATTTT.